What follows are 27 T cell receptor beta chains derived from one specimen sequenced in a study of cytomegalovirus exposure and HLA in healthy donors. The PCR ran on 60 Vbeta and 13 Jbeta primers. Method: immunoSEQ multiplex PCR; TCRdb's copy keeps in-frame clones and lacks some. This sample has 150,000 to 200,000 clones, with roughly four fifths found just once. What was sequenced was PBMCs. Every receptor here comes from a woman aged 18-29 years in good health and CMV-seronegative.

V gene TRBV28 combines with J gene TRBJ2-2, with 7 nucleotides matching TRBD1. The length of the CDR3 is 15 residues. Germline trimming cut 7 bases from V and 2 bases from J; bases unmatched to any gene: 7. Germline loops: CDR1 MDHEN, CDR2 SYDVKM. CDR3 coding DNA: TGTGCCAGCAACCCGGGACAGTTAAACACCGGGGAGCTGTTTTTT. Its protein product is CASNPGQLNTGELFF.

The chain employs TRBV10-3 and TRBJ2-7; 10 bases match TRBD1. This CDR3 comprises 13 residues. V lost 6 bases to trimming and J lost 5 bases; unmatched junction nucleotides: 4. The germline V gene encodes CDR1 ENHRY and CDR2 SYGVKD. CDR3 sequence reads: CAIRGTGVDEQYF. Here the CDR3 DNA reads TGTGCCATCAGGGGGACAGGGGTCGACGAGCAGTACTTC.

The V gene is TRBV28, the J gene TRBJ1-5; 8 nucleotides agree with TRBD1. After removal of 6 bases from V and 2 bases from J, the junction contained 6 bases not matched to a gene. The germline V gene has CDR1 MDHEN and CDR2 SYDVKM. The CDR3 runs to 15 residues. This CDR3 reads CASRPETGGNQPQHF. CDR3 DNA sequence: TGTGCCAGCAGACCAGAGACAGGGGGCAATCAGCCCCAGCATTTT.

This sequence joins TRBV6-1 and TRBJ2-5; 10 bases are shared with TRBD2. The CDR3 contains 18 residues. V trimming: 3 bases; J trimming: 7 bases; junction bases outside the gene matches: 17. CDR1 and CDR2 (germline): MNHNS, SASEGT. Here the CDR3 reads CASSDRAGGVGKMWTQYF. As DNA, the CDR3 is TGTGCCAGCAGTGATAGAGCGGGGGGGGTAGGCAAGATGTGGACCCAGTACTTC.

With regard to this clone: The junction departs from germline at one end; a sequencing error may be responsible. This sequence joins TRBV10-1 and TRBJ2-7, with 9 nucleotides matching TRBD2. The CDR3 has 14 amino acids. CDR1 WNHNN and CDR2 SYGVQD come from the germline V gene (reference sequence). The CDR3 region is CASSEVREGLEQHF. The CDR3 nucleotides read TGCGCCAGCAGTGAGGTGCGGGAGGGGCTCGAGCAGCACTTC.

CDR3 sequence reads: CASSVAPTVEQFF. CDR3 in DNA: TGTGCCAGCAGCGTTGCTCCTACGGTTGAGCAGTTCTTC. This chain uses TRBV9 with TRBJ2-1; no definite D call. Germline CDR1 is SGDLS and CDR2 is YYNGEE. The V end lost 2 bases, the J end lost 9 bases, and 12 bases lay between the germline ends. The CDR3 has 13 amino acids.

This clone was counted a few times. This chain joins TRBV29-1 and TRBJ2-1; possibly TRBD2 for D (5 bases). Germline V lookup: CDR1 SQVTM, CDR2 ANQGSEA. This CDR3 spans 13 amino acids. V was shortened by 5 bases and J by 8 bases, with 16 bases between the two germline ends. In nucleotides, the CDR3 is TGCAGCGTTCTTGGGCTAGCTCTCGATGAGCAGTTCTTC. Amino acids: CSVLGLALDEQFF.

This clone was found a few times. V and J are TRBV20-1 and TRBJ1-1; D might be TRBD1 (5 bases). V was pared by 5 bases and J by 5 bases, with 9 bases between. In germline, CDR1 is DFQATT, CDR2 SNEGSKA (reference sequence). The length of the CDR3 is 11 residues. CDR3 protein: CSALRETEAFF. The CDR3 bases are TGCAGTGCTCTCAGGGAAACTGAAGCTTTCTTT.

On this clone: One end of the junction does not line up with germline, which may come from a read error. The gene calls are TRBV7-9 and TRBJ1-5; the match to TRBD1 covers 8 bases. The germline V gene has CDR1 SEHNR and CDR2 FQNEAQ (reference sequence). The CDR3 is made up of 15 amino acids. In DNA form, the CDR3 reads TGTTCCAGCAGCTTAGGGGGACAGGACAATCAGCCCCAGCATTTT. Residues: CSSSLGGQDNQPQHF.

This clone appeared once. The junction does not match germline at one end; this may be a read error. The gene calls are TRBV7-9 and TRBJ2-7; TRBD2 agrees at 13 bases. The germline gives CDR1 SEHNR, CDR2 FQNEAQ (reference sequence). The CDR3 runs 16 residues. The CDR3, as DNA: TGTTCCAGCAGCTTAGGGGGGACTAGCGGGGCTTACGAGCAGTACTTC. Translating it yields CSSSLGGTSGAYEQYF.

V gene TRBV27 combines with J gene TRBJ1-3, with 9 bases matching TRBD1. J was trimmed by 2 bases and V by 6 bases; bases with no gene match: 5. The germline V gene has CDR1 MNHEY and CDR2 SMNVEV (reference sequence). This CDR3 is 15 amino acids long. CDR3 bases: TGTGCCAGCAGACAGGGGGCTGGGGCTGGAAACACCATATATTTT. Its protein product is CASRQGAGAGNTIYF.

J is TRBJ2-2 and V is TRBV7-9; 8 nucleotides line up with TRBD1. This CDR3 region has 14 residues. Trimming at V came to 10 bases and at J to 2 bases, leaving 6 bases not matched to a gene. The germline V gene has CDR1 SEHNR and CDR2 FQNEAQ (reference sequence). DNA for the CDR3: TGTGCCACCAACGACAGGGGCAACACCGGGGAGCTGTTTTTT. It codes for CATNDRGNTGELFF.

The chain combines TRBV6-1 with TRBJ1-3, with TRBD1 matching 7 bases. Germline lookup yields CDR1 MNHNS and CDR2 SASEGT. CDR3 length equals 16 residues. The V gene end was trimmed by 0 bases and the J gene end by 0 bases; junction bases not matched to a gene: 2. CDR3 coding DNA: TGTGCCAGCAGTGAAGCAGGGGGCATCTCTGGAAACACCATATATTTT. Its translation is CASSEAGGISGNTIYF.

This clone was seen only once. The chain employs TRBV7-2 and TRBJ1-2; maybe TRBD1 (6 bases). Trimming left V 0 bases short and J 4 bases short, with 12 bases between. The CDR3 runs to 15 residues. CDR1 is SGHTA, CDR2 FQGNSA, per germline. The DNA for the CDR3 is TGTGCCAGCAGCTTAGCCCAGGGGTTTAGCTATGGCTACACCTTC. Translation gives CASSLAQGFSYGYTF. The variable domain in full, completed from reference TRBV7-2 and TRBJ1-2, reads GAGVSQSPSNKVTEKGKDVELRCDPISGHTALYWYRQSLGQGLEFLIYFQGNSAPDKSGLPSDRFSAERTGGSVSTLTIQRTQQEDSAVYLCASSLAQGFSYGYTFGSGTRLTVV.

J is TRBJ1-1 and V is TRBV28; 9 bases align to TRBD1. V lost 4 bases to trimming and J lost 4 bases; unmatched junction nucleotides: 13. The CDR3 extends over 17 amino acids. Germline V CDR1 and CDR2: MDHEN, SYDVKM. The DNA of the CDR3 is TGTGCCAGCAGTTCCACAGGGGGCAGGGTTTTGACCACTGAAGCTTTCTTT. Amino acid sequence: CASSSTGGRVLTTEAFF.

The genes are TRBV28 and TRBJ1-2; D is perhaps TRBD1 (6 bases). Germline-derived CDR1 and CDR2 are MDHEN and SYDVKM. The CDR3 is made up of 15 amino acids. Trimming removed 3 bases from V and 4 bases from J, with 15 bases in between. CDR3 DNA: TGTGCCAGCAGTTTGGGGCTACAGGGACCCTATGGCTACACCTTC. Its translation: CASSLGLQGPYGYTF.

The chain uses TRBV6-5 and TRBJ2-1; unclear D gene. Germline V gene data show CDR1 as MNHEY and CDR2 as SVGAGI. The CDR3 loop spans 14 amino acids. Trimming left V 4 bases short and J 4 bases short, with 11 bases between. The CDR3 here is CASSFLDSYNEQFF. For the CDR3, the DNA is TGTGCCAGCAGTTTCCTCGACTCGTACAATGAGCAGTTCTTC.

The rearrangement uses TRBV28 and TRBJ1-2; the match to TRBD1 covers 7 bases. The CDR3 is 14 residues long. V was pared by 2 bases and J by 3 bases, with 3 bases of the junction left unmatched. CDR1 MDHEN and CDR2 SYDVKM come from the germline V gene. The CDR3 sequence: CASSLPQGDYGYTF. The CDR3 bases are TGTGCCAGCAGTTTACCGCAGGGGGACTATGGCTACACCTTC.

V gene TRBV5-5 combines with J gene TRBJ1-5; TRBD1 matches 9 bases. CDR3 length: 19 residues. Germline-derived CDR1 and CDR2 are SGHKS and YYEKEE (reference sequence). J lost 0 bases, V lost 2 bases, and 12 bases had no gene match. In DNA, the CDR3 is TGTGCCAGCAGCTTCGGACCGAGACAGGGGGGCTTTAGCAATCAGCCCCAGCATTTT. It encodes CASSFGPRQGGFSNQPQHF.

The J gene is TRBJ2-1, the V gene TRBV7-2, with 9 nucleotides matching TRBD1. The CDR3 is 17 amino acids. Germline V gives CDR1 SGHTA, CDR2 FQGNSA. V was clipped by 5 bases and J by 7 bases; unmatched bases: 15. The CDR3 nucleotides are TGTGCCAGCAGCCCGAATGTATGGGACAGGGTTAAAAATGAGCAGTTCTTC. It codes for CASSPNVWDRVKNEQFF.

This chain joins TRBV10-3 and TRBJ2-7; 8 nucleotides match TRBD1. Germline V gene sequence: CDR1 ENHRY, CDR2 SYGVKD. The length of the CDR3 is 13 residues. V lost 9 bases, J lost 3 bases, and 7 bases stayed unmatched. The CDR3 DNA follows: TGTGCCATGTCGCCGACAGGGGTCTACGAGCAGTACTTC. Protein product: CAMSPTGVYEQYF.

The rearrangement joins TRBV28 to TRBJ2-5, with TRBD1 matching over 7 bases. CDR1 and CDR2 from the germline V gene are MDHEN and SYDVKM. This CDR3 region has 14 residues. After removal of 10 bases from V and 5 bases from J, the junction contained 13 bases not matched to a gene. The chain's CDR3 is CATRDSGSGETQYF. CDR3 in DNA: TGTGCCACCAGGGACAGTGGCTCTGGTGAGACCCAGTACTTC.

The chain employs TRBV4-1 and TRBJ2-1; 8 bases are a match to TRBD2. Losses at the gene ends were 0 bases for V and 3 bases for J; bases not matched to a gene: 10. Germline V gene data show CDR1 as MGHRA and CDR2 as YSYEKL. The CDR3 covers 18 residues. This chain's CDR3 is CASSQDPNLAGRYNEQFF. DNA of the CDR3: TGCGCCAGCAGCCAAGATCCTAATCTAGCGGGCCGCTACAATGAGCAGTTCTTC.

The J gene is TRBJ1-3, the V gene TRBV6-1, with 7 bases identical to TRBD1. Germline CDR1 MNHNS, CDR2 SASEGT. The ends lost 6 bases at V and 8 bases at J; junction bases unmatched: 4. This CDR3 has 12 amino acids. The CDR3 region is CASRSTGYTIYF. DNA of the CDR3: TGTGCCAGCAGGTCGACAGGGTACACCATATATTTT.

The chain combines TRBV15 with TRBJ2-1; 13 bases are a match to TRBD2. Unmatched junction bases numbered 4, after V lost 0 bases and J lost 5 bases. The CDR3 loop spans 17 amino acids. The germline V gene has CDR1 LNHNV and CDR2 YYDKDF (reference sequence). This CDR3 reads CATSRDSGLAGNNEQFF. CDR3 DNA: TGTGCCACCAGCAGAGATTCGGGACTAGCGGGAAACAATGAGCAGTTCTTC.

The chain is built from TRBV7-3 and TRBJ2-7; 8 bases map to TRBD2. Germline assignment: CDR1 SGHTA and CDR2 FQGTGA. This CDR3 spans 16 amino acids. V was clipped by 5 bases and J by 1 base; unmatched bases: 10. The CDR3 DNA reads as TGTGCCAGCAGCCAAGGAGGGGCGGGGGGATCCTACGAGCAGTACTTC. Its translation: CASSQGGAGGSYEQYF.

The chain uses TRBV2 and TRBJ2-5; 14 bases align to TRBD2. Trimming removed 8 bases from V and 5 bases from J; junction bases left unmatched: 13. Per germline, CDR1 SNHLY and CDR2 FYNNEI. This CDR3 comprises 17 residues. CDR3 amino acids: CASGAPKGLAGEETQYF. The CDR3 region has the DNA TGTGCCAGCGGCGCCCCCAAGGGACTAGCGGGAGAGGAGACCCAGTACTTC. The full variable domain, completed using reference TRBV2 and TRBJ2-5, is EPEVTQTPSHQVTQMGQEVILRCVPISNHLYFYWYRQILGQKVEFLVSFYNNEISEKSEIFDDQFSVERPDGSNFTLKIRSTKLEDSAMYFCASGAPKGLAGEETQYFGPGTRLLVL.